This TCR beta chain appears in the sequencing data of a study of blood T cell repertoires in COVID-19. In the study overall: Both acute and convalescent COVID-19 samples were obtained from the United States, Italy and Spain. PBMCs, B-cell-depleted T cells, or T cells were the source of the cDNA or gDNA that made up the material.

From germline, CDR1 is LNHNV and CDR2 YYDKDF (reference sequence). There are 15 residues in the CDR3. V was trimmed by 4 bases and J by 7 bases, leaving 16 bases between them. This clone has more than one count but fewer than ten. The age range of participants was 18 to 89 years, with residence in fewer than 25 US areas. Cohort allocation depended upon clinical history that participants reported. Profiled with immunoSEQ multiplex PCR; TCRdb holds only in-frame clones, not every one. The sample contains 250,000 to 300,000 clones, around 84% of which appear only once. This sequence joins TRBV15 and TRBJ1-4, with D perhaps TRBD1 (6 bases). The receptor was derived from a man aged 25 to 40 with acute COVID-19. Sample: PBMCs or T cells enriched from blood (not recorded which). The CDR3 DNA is TGTGCCACCAGCACGGGTCAGGGGAGCACTGAAAAACTGTTTTTT. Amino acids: CATSTGQGSTEKLFF.